This paragraph reports one TCR beta chain. Its specificity is not known. Other DNA sequences in the same sample also yield this CDR3. The data originate from a study of shared clonotypes between healthy human individuals. Study context: A donor's plate count was three for CD4 naive and three for CD4 memory; CD8 naive had two and CD8 memory one. Regarding the study as a whole: Deeper or shallower sequencing was expected to change how clonotypes are shared among donors.

Sequencing used immunoSEQ multiplex PCR; TCRdb keeps in-frame clones, though not all of them. The sample has about 2 million clones; 85% to 95% are singletons. It was CD45RO-negative cells, positively selected for CCR7, that made up naive CD8 cells, with terminally differentiated effector memory CD45RA+ cells excluded. The sample was naive CD8+ T cells sorted from blood. The receptor was isolated from a man younger than 30 in good health.

In nucleotides, the CDR3 is TGTGCCAGCAGCTTAGTGACAAGCACAGATACGCAGTATTTT. It codes for CASSLVTSTDTQYF. The chain uses TRBV7-9 and TRBJ2-3; D uncertain. This CDR3 has 14 amino acids. The V gene's germline CDR1 is SEHNR and CDR2 FQNEAQ (reference sequence). Trimming left V 1 base short and J 0 bases short, with 5 bases between.